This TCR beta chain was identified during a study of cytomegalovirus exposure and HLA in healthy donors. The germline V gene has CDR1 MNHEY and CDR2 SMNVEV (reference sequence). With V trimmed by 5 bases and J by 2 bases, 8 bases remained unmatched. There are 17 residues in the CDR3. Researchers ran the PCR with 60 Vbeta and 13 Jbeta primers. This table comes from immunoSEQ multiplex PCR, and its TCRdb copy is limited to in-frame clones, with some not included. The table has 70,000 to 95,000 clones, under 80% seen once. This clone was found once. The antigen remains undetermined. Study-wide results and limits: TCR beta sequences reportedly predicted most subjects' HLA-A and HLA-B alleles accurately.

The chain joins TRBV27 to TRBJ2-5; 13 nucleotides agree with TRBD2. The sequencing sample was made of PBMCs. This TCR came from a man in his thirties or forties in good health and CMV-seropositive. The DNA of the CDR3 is TGTGCCAGCAGTCCTCGGACTAGCGGGGGATCACAAGAGACCCAGTACTTC. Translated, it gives CASSPRTSGGSQETQYF.